This T cell receptor beta chain was captured by sequencing in a study of blood T cell repertoires in COVID-19. Study details: The cDNA or gDNA used as material had been derived from T cells, B-cell-depleted T cells, or PBMCs.

Profiled with immunoSEQ multiplex PCR; TCRdb holds only in-frame clones, not every one. This sample has about 200,000 clones, with roughly 87% found just once. Germline V gives CDR1 SSHAT, CDR2 FNYEAQ (reference sequence). This CDR3 comprises 13 residues. The table lists this clone with a count of one. Germline is not matched at one junction end, which may reflect a read error. The V call is TRBV7-7, the J call TRBJ2-1; 9 positions agree with TRBD1. The clonotype was recovered from a man aged 35 to 55 with active or convalescent COVID-19. Sequenced material: peripheral blood. CDR3 protein: CASSPGQGDEQFF. In DNA form, the CDR3 reads TGTGCTAGCAGTCCGGGACAGGGCGATGAGCAGTTCTTC. Together with reference TRBV7-7 and TRBJ2-1, the CDR3 gives the full variable domain: GAGVSQSPRYKVTKRGQDVTLRCDPISSHATLYWYQQALGQGPEFLTYFNYEAQPDKSGLPSDRFSAERPEGSISTLTIQRTEQRDSAMYRCASSPGQGDEQFFGPGTRLTVL.